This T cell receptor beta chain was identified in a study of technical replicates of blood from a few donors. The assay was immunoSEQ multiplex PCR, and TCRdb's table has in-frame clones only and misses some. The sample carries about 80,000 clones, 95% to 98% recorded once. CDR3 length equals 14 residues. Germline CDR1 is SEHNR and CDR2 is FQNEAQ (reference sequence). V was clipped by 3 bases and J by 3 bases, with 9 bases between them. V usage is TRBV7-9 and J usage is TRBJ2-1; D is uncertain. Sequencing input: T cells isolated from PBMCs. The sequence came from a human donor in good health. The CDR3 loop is CASSFGAFYNEQFF. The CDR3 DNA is TGTGCCAGCAGCTTTGGTGCGTTCTACAATGAGCAGTTCTTC.